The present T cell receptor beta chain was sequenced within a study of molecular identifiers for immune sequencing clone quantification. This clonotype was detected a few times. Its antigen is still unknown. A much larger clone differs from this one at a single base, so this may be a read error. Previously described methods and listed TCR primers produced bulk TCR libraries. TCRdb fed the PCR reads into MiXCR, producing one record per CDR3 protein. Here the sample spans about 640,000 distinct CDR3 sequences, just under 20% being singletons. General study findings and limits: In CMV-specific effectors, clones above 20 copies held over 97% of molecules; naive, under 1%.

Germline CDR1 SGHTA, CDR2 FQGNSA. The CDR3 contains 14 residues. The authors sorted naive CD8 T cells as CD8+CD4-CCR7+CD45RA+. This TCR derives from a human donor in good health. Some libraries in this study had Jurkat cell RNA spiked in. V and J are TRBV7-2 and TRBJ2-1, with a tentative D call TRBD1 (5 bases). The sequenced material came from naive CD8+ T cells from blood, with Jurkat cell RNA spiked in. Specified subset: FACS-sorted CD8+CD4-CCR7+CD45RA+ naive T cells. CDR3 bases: TGTGCCAGCAGCTTAGTGGACACCTACAATGAGCAGCTCTTC. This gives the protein CASSLVDTYNEQLF.